Each of the 2 T cell receptor beta chains below was sequenced from the same sample in a study of cytomegalovirus exposure and HLA in healthy donors. Researchers ran the PCR with 60 Vbeta and 13 Jbeta primers. The assay was immunoSEQ multiplex PCR, and TCRdb's table has in-frame clones only and misses some. The sample features under 70,000 clones, with 9% to 15% in its top ten. The sequenced sample was PBMCs. The source of these receptors is a woman between 25 and 40 years old in good health and CMV-seropositive.

The chain has TRBV5-1 and TRBJ1-1, with TRBD1 as a possible D gene (6 bases). CDR3 length: 16 residues. V was trimmed by 1 base and J by 0 bases, leaving 13 bases between them. CDR1 and CDR2 from the germline V gene are SGHRS and YFSETQ. CDR3 bases: TGCGCCAGCAGCTTGAATAGCGGGACATTGAACACTGAAGCTTTCTTT. Amino acid sequence: CASSLNSGTLNTEAFF.

The chain joins TRBV5-4 to TRBJ2-5; weak D call: TRBD1 (5 bases). This CDR3 has 15 amino acids. Per the germline V gene, CDR1 is SGHNT and CDR2 is YYREEE (reference sequence). V was pared by 1 base and J by 1 base, with 11 bases between. The CDR3 is CASSLTPDTQETQYF. The CDR3, as DNA: TGTGCCAGCAGCTTGACCCCGGACACCCAAGAGACCCAGTACTTC.